The entry below gives a single T cell receptor (beta chain) sequence along with its context. CDR1 and CDR2 from the germline V gene are MNHNY and SVGAGI (reference sequence). This CDR3 comprises 13 residues. The ends lost 10 bases at V and 4 bases at J; junction bases unmatched: 10. Here immunoSEQ multiplex PCR was the method, and the copy in TCRdb shows in-frame clones only, minus some. The sample records 2 million to 3 million clones, 93% being singletons. This sample stems from a study of shared clonotypes between healthy human individuals. The sequence was obtained from a man younger than 30 in good health. Some clones in this sample may be carry-over from other donors' samples. The sample consisted of naive CD4+ T cells from PBMCs. Subset of the sample: CD45RA+ positively selected. This sequence joins TRBV6-6 and TRBJ2-7; 7 bases fit TRBD2. CDR3 bases: TGTGCCACCCTTATTGGCGGGAGTTACGAGCAGTACTTC. Translation gives CATLIGGSYEQYF.